The sample holds many counts of the clone carrying this TCR beta chain. This specimen belongs to a study of T-cell reconstitution after alpha-beta-depleted transplantation in children. This CDR3 is 16 amino acids long. Germline-derived CDR1 and CDR2 are SQVTM and ANQGSEA. V was cut by 5 bases and J by 0 bases, with 18 bases left in between. Unique molecular identifiers featured in how the TCRbeta library was prepared. TCRdb analysed the PCR reads with MiXCR anew, one entry per CDR3 protein. The table shows approximately 200,000 distinct CDR3 sequences, with 13% to 15% occurring only once. The origin of this receptor is a human donor who donated a stem cell graft to a child with acute lymphoblastic leukemia. The chain carries TRBV29-1 and TRBJ2-3; D gene unclear. Sequencing was performed on PBMCs from the stem cell graft donor, taken from the stem cell graft. The CDR3 spells CSVPLRKGSSTDTQYF. CDR3 sequence (DNA): TGCAGCGTTCCACTCCGGAAGGGTTCTAGCACAGATACGCAGTATTTT.